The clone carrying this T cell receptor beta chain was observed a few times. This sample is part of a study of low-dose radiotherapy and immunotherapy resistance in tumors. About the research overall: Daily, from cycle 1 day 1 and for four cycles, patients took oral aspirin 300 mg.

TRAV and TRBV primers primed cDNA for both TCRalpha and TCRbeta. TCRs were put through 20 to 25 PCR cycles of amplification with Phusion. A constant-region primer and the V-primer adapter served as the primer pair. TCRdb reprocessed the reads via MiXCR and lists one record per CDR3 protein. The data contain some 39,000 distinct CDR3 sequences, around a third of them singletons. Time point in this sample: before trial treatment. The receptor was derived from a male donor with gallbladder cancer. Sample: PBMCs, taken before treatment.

The CDR3 spells CASSQVREGEQFF. The CDR3 DNA sequence: TGTGCCAGCAGCCAAGTAAGGGAGGGTGAGCAGTTCTTC. This chain uses TRBV3-1 with TRBJ2-1; TRBD2 aligns across 7 bases. This CDR3 contains 13 residues. V lost 1 base, J lost 9 bases, and 3 bases stayed unmatched. Germline CDR1 and CDR2: LGHDT and YNNKEL (reference sequence).